This passage covers 8 T cell receptor beta chains from one sample sequenced in a study of identical twins. TCRdb passed the 5' RACE reads through MiXCR, listing each CDR3 protein once. The sample lists 540,000 or so distinct CDR3 sequences; approximately 20% were seen once. The same sample was also used in a study of yellow fever vaccine responses in identical twins.

Source material: CD4+ T cells sorted from blood. The source is a woman aged 18-29 years in good health.

This clonotype was counted only a few times. The rearrangement joins TRBV6-1 to TRBJ1-1; TRBD1 agrees at 7 bases. The length of the CDR3 is 12 residues. The germline CDR1 and CDR2 sequences are MNHNS and SASEGT. V lost 9 bases, J lost 0 bases, and 1 base stayed unmatched. The CDR3 nucleotides read TGTGCCAGACAGGGGTTGAACACTGAAGCTTTCTTT. It codes for CARQGLNTEAFF.

This clonotype showed up just a few times. This rearrangement joins TRBV28 to TRBJ2-7; 11 bases are shared with TRBD2. Germline V gene data show CDR1 as MDHEN and CDR2 as SYDVKM. This CDR3 spans 16 amino acids. J gave up 3 bases and V 3 bases, and 7 bases lay outside the gene matches. CDR3 sequence reads: CASSFTSGSLLYEQYF. In nucleotides, the CDR3 is TGTGCCAGCAGTTTTACTAGCGGGAGCCTTCTCTACGAGCAGTACTTC.

This clonotype was recorded many times. The rearrangement joins TRBV12-3 or TRBV12-4 to TRBJ2-7; 11 bases agree with TRBD2. With V trimmed by 5 bases and J by 3 bases, 6 bases remained unmatched. The CDR3 has 15 residues. DNA for the CDR3: TGTGCCAGCAGTCAGAGGACTAGCGGGCGCTACGAGCAGTACTTC. This encodes CASSQRTSGRYEQYF.

The rearrangement uses TRBV21-1 and TRBJ2-7; the table names TRBD1, a call not compared with the DNA. TRBV21-1 is recorded as a pseudogene. The CDR3 runs 16 residues. This CDR3 reads CASSNFRGQQYYEQYF. The CDR3 DNA follows: TGTGCCAGCAGCAACTTCAGGGGGCAGCAATACTACGAGCAGTACTTC.

The gene calls are TRBV2 and TRBJ2-1; 11 bases are shared with TRBD2. This CDR3 is 19 amino acids long. Germline-derived CDR1 and CDR2 are SNHLY and FYNNEI. J lost 1 base, V lost 1 base, and 9 bases had no gene match. CDR3 amino acids: CASSEGLAGGKMSYNEQFF. CDR3 DNA: TGTGCCAGCAGTGAAGGTCTAGCGGGGGGAAAGATGTCCTACAATGAGCAGTTCTTC.

This chain uses TRBV3-1 with TRBJ2-4; D unclear. The V gene lost 1 base and the J gene lost 0 bases, with 13 bases spanning the gap. CDR3 size: 17 residues. Germline V gene data show CDR1 as LGHDT and CDR2 as YNNKEL (reference sequence). The CDR3 region is CASSQGVGGIAKNIQYF. CDR3 in DNA: TGTGCCAGCAGCCAAGGGGTGGGCGGAATAGCCAAAAACATTCAGTACTTC.

This clonotype was picked up a small number of times. The chain carries TRBV21-1 and TRBJ2-7; the DNA was not used to check the table's D call, TRBD1. TRBV21-1 is designated a pseudogene. This CDR3 has 16 amino acids. The CDR3 spells CASSMGDLRFSYEQYV. In DNA, the CDR3 is TGTGCCAGCAGCATGGGGGACCTTCGATTTTCCTACGAGCAGTACGTC.

This clonotype was recorded a few times. The J gene is TRBJ2-7, the V gene TRBV19, with 12 nucleotides matching TRBD2. Germline V gene data show CDR1 as LNHDA and CDR2 as SQIVND (reference sequence). This CDR3 spans 16 amino acids. V shed 7 bases and J 1 base; nucleotides not matched to a gene: 8. This chain's CDR3 is CASTPTGTSGSYEQYF. DNA of the CDR3: TGTGCCAGTACCCCGACAGGGACTAGCGGGTCCTACGAGCAGTACTTC.